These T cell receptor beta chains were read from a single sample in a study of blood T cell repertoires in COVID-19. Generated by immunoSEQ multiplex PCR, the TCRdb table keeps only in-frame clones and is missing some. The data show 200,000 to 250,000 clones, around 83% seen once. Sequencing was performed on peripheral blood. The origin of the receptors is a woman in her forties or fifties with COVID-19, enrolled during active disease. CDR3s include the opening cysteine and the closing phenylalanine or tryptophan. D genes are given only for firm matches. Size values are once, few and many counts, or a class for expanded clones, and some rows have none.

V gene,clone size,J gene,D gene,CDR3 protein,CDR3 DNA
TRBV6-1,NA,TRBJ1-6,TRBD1,CASSERTGGRSPLHF,TGTGCCAGCAGTGAAAGGACAGGGGGGAGGTCACCCCTCCACTTT
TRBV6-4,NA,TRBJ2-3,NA,CASSGTNADTQYF,TGTGCCAGCAGTGGGACAAACGCAGATACGCAGTATTTT
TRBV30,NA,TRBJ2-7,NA,CAWSRLRTGNEQYF,TGTGCCTGGAGTCGGTTACGAACAGGGAACGAGCAGTACTTC
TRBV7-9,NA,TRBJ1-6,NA,CASSFQGPFDSPLHF,TGTGCCAGCAGCTTCCAGGGTCCCTTTGATTCACCCCTCCACTTT
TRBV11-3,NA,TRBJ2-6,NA,CATRSGSGANVLTF,TGTGCCACTCGGTCGGGGTCTGGGGCCAACGTCCTGACTTTC
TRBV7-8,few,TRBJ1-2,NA,CASSLSQGFGYTF,TGTGCCAGCAGCCTTTCCCAGGGGTTTGGCTACACCTTC
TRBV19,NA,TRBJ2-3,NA,CASRESTGRTDTQYF,TGTGCCAGTAGAGAATCGACAGGCCGCACAGATACGCAGTATTTT
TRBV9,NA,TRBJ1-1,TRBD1,CASSGRQGSVNTEAFF,TGTGCCAGCAGCGGAAGACAGGGGTCGGTTAACACTGAAGCTTTCTTT
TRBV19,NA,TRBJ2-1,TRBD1,CASSLQGAEQFF,TGTGCCAGTAGTTTACAGGGGGCTGAGCAGTTCTTC
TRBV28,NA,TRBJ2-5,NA,CASSLNREETQYF,TGTGCCAGCAGTCTCAACAGGGAAGAGACCCAGTACTTC
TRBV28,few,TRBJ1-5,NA,CASRKIEPQHF,TGTGCCAGCAGAAAAATAGAGCCCCAGCATTTT
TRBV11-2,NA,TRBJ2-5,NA,CASSPEETQYF,TGTGCCAGCAGCCCGGAAGAGACCCAGTACTTC
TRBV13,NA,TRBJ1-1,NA,CASSLVGGGLTEAFF,TGTGCCAGCAGCTTAGTTGGGGGAGGGCTCACTGAAGCTTTCTTT
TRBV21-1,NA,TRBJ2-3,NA,CASSFPPGDRTDTQYF,TGTGCCAGCAGCTTTCCCCCGGGGGACCGCACAGATACGCAGTATTTT
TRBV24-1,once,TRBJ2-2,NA,CATSPSTNTGELFF,TGTGCCACCAGCCCTAGCACGAACACCGGGGAGCTGTTTTTT
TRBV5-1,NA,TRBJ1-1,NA,CASSTTGPSTEAFF,TGCGCCAGCAGCACTACAGGGCCATCCACTGAAGCTTTCTTT
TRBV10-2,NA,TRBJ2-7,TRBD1,CASSEGTGFEQYF,TGCGCCAGCAGTGAGGGGACAGGGTTCGAGCAGTACTTC
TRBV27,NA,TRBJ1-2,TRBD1,CASSSPGQAYGYTF,TGTGCCAGCAGTTCACCAGGACAGGCCTATGGCTACACCTTC
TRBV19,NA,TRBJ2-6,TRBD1,CASSIETGVEGANVLTF,TGTGCCAGTAGTATAGAGACAGGGGTTGAGGGGGCCAACGTCCTGACTTTC
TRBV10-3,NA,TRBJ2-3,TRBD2,CAISAGGLRTDTQYF,TGTGCCATCAGTGCGGGGGGGCTGCGCACAGATACGCAGTATTTT
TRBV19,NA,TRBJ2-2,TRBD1,CASSIGQGTGELFF,TGTGCCAGTAGTATAGGACAGGGGACCGGGGAGCTGTTTTTT
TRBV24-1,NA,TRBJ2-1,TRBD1,CATSGTGQGYNEQFF,TGTGCCACCAGTGGGACAGGACAGGGCTACAATGAGCAGTTCTTC
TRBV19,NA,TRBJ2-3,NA,CASSIDRTGTDTQYF,TGTGCCAGTAGTATTGATAGAACCGGCACAGATACGCAGTATTTT
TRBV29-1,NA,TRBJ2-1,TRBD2,CSVVGASGGSYNEQFF,TGCAGCGTTGTTGGCGCTAGCGGGGGCTCCTACAATGAGCAGTTCTTC
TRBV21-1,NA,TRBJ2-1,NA,CASSKALFRQKIHYNEQFF,TGTGCCAGCAGCAAAGCGCTCTTTAGACAGAAAATTCACTACAATGAGCAGTTCTTC
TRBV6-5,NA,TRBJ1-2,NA,CASSSARQAEYGYTF,TGTGCCAGCAGTTCCGCTCGACAGGCAGAATATGGCTACACCTTC
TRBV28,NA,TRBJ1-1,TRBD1,CASTHPTGWNTEAFF,TGTGCCAGCACTCATCCGACAGGGTGGAACACTGAAGCTTTCTTT
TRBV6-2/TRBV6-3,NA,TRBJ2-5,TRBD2,CASSRTSGDSRETQYF,TGTGCCAGCAGTCGGACTAGCGGGGACTCGCGGGAGACCCAGTACTTC
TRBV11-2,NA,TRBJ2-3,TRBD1,CASSTRTGKDTQYF,TGTGCCAGCAGCACCCGGACAGGGAAGGATACGCAGTATTTT